A selection of T cell receptor beta chains follows, all from one sample in a study of blood T cell repertoires in COVID-19. TCRdb keeps only in-frame clones here, not all; method: immunoSEQ multiplex PCR. Here the sample spans some 190,000 clones, around 80% being singletons. Sequencing was performed on PBMCs or T cells enriched from blood (not recorded which). These receptors came from a woman between 50 and 59 years old with acute COVID-19. Each CDR3 is given with its conserved first and last residue. D genes are given only for firm matches. Where a row states a size, it is once, few, many or the class of an expanded clone; other rows omit it.

j_gene | v_gene | len | abundance | d_gene | CDR3aa | CDR3nt
TRBJ2-3 | TRBV4-1 | 15 | . | TRBD1 | CASSLRGQVEDTQYF | TGCGCCAGCAGCCTCAGGGGGCAAGTAGAAGATACGCAGTATTTT
TRBJ1-4 | TRBV25-1 | 16 | . | TRBD1 | CASSQGASRTNEKLFF | TGTGCCAGCAGTCAGGGGGCGAGTCGAACTAATGAAAAACTGTTTTTT
TRBJ1-2 | TRBV6-2/TRBV6-3 | 14 | many | . | CASSYPPEEYGYTF | TGTGCCAGCAGTTACCCCCCAGAGGAATATGGCTACACCTTC
TRBJ2-3 | TRBV28 | 16 | once | TRBD2 | CASSFVTSGDTDTQYF | TGTGCCAGCAGTTTCGTGACTAGCGGGGACACAGATACGCAGTATTTT
TRBJ1-1 | TRBV11-2 | 15 | . | . | CASSLEAGGNTEAFF | TGTGCCAGCAGCTTAGAGGCAGGAGGGAACACTGAAGCTTTCTTT
TRBJ2-6 | TRBV2 | 16 | once | . | CASTPQRISGANVLTF | TGTGCCAGCACACCACAAAGAATCTCTGGGGCCAACGTCCTGACTTTC
TRBJ2-6 | TRBV6-1 | 19 | once | TRBD1 | CASSALPGGAVSGANVLTF | TGTGCCAGCAGTGCCTTACCAGGGGGCGCGGTATCTGGGGCCAACGTCCTGACTTTC
TRBJ1-5 | TRBV6-1 | 15 | . | TRBD1 | CASSETGQSNQPQHF | TGTGCCAGCAGTGAAACGGGACAGTCTAATCAGCCCCAGCATTTT
TRBJ2-3 | TRBV6-6 | 12 | . | . | CASSTGTDTQYF | TGTGCCAGCAGTACAGGGACAGATACGCAGTATTTT
TRBJ1-2 | TRBV6-2/TRBV6-3 | 15 | . | TRBD1 | CASSYSGINRGGYTF | TGTGCCAGCAGTTACTCCGGAATCAACAGGGGTGGCTACACCTTC
TRBJ1-5 | TRBV28 | 16 | . | TRBD1 | CASSNLPRDRGQPQHF | TGTGCCAGCAGTAACCTCCCCCGGGACAGGGGGCAACCCCAGCATTTT
TRBJ2-1 | TRBV7-3 | 14 | . | . | CASSSFPAKSEQFF | TGTGCCAGCAGCTCCTTTCCCGCCAAGAGTGAGCAGTTCTTC
TRBJ1-5 | TRBV6-2/TRBV6-3 | 14 | . | . | CASSQTVRNQPQHF | TGTGCCAGCAGCCAGACAGTTAGGAATCAGCCCCAGCATTTT
TRBJ1-1 | TRBV10-2 | 12 | . | . | CASKEEYTEAFF | TGCGCCAGCAAGGAGGAATACACTGAAGCTTTCTTT
TRBJ2-1 | TRBV12-3/TRBV12-4 | 11 | few | . | CASSLINEQFF | TGTGCCAGCAGTTTAATAAATGAGCAGTTCTTC
TRBJ2-2 | TRBV5-1 | 17 | . | . | CASSLAVVGRNTGELFF | TGCGCCAGCAGCTTGGCGGTTGTGGGCAGGAACACCGGGGAGCTGTTTTTT
TRBJ2-5 | TRBV10-1 | 14 | . | TRBD2 | CASSGAGGPETQYF | TGCGCCAGCAGTGGGGCGGGGGGGCCGGAGACCCAGTACTTC
TRBJ1-3 | TRBV3-1/TRBV3-2 | 14 | . | . | CASSLGQPGNTIYF | TGTGCCAGCAGCCTTGGACAGCCTGGAAACACCATATATTTT
TRBJ2-3 | TRBV5-4 | 17 | . | . | CASSLGAGVGSTDTQYF | TGTGCCAGCAGCTTGGGAGCAGGGGTGGGGAGCACAGATACGCAGTATTTT
TRBJ2-2 | TRBV7-8 | 16 | . | . | CASSLAFGRGTGELFF | TGTGCCAGCAGCTTAGCCTTCGGACGGGGCACCGGGGAGCTGTTTTTT
TRBJ1-1 | TRBV10-3 | 14 | . | . | CAISDTAGGTEAFF | TGTGCCATCAGCGACACGGCGGGGGGCACTGAAGCTTTCTTT
TRBJ1-2 | TRBV7-3 | 13 | . | . | CASSLRNREGYTF | TGTGCCAGCAGCTTAAGGAACAGGGAGGGCTACACCTTC
TRBJ2-3 | TRBV7-9 | 15 | . | TRBD1 | CASSQRDSSTDTQYF | TGTGCCAGCAGCCAAAGGGACAGCTCCACAGATACGCAGTATTTT
TRBJ1-5 | TRBV28 | 13 | . | . | CAIKTGSGQPQHF | TGTGCCATCAAAACAGGGTCCGGGCAGCCCCAGCATTTT